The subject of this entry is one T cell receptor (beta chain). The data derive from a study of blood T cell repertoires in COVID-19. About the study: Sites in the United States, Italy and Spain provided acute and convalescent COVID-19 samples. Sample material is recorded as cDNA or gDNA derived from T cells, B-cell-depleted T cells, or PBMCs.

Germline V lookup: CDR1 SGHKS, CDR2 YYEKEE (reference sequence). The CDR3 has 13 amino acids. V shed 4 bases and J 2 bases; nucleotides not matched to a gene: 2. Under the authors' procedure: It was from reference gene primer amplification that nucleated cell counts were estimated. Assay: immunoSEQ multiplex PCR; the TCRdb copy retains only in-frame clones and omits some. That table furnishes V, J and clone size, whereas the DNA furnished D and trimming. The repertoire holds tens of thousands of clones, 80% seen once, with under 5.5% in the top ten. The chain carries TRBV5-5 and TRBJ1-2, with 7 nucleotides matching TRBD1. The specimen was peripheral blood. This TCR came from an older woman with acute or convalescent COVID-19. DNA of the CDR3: TGTGCCAGCAGCGCGGGACAGAACTATGGCTACACCTTC. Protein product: CASSAGQNYGYTF. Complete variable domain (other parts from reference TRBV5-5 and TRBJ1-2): DAGVTQSPTHLIKTRGQQVTLRCSPISGHKSVSWYQQVLGQGPQFIFQYYEKEERGRGNFPDRFSARQFPNYSSELNVNALLLGDSALYLCASSAGQNYGYTFGSGTRLTVV.